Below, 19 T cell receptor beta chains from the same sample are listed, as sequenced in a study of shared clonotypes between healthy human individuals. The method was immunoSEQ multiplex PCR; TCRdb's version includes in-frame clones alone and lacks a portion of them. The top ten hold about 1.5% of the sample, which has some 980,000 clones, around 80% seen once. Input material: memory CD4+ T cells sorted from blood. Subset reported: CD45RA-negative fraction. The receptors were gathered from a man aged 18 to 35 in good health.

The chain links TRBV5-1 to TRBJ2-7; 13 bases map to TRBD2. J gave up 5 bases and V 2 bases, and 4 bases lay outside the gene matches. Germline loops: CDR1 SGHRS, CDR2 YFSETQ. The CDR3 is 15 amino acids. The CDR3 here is CASSFGLAGADEQYF. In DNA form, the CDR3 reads TGCGCCAGCAGCTTCGGACTAGCGGGAGCCGACGAGCAGTACTTC.

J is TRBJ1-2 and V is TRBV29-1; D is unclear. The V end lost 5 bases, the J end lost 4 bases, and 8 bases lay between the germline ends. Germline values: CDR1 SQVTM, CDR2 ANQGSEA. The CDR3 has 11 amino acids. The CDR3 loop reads CSVLLSYGYTF. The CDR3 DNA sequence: TGCAGCGTTTTGCTGAGCTATGGCTACACCTTC.

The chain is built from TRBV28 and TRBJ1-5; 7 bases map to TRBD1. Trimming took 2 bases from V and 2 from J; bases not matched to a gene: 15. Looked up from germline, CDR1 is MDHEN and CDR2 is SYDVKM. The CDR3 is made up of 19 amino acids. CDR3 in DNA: TGTGCCAGCAGTTTAGGGGCGTCAGGGGGTAGGGTGGGCAATCAGCCCCAGCATTTT. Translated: CASSLGASGGRVGNQPQHF.

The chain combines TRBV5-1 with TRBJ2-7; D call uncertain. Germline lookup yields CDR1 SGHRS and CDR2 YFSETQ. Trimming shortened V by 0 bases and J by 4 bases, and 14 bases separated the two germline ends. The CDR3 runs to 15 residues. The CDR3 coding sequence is TGCGCCAGCAGCTTGGCCGTCGGGTTTAGGTACGAGCAGTACTTC. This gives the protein CASSLAVGFRYEQYF.

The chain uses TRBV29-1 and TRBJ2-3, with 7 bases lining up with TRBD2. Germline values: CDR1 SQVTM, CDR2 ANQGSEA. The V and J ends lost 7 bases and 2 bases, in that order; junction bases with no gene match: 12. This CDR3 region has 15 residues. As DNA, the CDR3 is TGCAGCGCAACCGTTGGGGCGGGAGTCACAGATACGCAGTATTTT. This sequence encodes CSATVGAGVTDTQYF.

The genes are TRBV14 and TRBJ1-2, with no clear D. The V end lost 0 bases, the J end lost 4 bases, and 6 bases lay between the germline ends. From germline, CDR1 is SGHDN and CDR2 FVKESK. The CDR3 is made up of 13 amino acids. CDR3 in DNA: TGTGCCAGCAGCCAAGAACAGTTCTATGGCTACACCTTC. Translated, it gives CASSQEQFYGYTF. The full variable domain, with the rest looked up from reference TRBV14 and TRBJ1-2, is EAGVTQFPSHSVIEKGQTVTLRCDPISGHDNLYWYRRVMGKEIKFLLHFVKESKQDESGMPNNRFLAERTGGTYSTLKVQPAELEDSGVYFCASSQEQFYGYTFGSGTRLTVV.

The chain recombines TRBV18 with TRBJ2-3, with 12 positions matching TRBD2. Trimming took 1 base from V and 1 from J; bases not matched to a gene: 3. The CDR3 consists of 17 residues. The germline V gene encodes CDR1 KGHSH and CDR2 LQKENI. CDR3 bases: TGTGCCAGCTCACCACGACGACTAGCGGGAGGCACAGATACGCAGTATTTT. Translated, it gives CASSPRRLAGGTDTQYF.

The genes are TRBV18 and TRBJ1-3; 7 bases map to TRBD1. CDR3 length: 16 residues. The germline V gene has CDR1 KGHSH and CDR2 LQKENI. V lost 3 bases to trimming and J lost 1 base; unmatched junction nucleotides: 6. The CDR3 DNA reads TGTGCCAGCTCACCCCAGGGGGTAAAGTCTGGAAACACCATATATTTT. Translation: CASSPQGVKSGNTIYF.

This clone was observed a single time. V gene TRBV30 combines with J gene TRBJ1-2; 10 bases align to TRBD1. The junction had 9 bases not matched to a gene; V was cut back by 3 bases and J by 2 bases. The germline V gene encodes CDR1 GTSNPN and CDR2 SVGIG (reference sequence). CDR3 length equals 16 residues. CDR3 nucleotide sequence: TGTGCCTGGAGGCCGACAGGGGGCCCCAACAACTATGGCTACACCTTC. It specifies CAWRPTGGPNNYGYTF.

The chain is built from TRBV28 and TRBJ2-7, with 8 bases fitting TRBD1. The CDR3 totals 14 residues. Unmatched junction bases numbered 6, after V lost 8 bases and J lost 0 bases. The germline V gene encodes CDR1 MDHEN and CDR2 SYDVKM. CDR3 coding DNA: TGTGCCAGCCGAAGGACAGGGAGCTCCTACGAGCAGTACTTC. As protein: CASRRTGSSYEQYF.

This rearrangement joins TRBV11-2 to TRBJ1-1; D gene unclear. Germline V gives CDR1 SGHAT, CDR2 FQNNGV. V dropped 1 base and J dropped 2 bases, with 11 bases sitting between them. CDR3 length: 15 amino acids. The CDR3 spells CASSLVRQRNTEAFF. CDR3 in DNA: TGTGCCAGCAGCTTAGTAAGGCAGAGAAACACTGAAGCTTTCTTT. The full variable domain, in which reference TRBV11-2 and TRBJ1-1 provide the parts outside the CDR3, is EAGVAQSPRYKIIEKRQSVAFWCNPISGHATLYWYQQILGQGPKLLIQFQNNGVVDDSQLPKDRFSAERLKGVDSTLKIQPAKLEDSAVYLCASSLVRQRNTEAFFGQGTRLTVV.

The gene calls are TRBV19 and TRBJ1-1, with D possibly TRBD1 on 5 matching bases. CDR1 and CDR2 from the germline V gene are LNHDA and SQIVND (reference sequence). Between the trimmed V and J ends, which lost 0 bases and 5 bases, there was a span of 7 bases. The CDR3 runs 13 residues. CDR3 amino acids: CASSIEGGTEAFF. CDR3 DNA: TGTGCCAGTAGTATAGAGGGGGGGACTGAAGCTTTCTTT.

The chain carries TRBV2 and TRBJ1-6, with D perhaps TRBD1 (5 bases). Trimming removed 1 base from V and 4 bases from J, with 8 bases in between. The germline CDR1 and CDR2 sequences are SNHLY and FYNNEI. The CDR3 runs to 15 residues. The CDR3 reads CASSEVKGYNSPLHF. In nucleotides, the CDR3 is TGTGCCAGCAGTGAAGTCAAGGGGTATAATTCACCCCTCCACTTT.

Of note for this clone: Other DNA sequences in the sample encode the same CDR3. The CDR3 sequence is CASSSAQGSTEAFF. CDR3 in DNA: TGCGCCAGCAGCTCTGCACAGGGTAGCACTGAAGCTTTCTTT. The chain recombines TRBV5-1 with TRBJ1-1, with D possibly TRBD1 on 6 matching bases. With 3 bases removed from V and 4 bases from J, the gap between germline ends came to 13 bases. Germline V lookup: CDR1 SGHRS, CDR2 YFSETQ. CDR3 size: 14 residues.

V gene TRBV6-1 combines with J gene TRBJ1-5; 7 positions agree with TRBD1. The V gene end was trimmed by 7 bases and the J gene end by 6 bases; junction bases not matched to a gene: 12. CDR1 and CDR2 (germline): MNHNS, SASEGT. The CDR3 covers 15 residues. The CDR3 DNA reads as TGTGCCAGCAATCTTGACAGGGATTTTCGTCAGCCCCAGCATTTT. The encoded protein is CASNLDRDFRQPQHF.

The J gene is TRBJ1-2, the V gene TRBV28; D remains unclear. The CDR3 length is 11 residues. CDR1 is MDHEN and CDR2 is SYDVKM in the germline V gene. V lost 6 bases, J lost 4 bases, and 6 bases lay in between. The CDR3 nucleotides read TGTGCCAGCAGCGAGGGCTATGGCTACACCTTC. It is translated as CASSEGYGYTF.

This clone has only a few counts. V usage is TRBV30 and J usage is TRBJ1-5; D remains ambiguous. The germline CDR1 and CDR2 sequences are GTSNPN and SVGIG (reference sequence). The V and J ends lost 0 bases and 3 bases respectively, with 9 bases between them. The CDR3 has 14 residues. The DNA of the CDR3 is TGTGCCTGGAGTGTGGGGAAGAACAATCAGCCCCAGCATTTT. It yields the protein CAWSVGKNNQPQHF. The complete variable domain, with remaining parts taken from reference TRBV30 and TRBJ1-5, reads SQTIHQWPATLVQPVGSPLSLECTVEGTSNPNLYWYRQAAGRGLQLLFYSVGIGQISSEVPQNLSASRPQDRQFILSSKKLLLSDSGFYLCAWSVGKNNQPQHFGDGTRLSIL.

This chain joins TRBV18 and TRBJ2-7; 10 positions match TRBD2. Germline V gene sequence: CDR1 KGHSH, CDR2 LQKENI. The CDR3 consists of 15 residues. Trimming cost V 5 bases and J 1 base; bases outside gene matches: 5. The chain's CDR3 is CASSSSGGDSYEQYF. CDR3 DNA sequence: TGTGCCAGCTCATCGAGCGGGGGGGATTCCTACGAGCAGTACTTC.

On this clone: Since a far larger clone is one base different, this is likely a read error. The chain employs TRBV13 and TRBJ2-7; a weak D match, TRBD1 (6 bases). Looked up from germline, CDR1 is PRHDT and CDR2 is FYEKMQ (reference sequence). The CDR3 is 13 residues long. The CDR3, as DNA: TGTACCAGCAGCAGGAACAGGGATAACGAGCAGTACTTC. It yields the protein CTSSRNRDNEQYF.